Each of the 2 T cell receptor beta chains below was sequenced from the same sample in a study of T cell responses to AZD1222 COVID-19 vaccine (dated by TCRdb to 2020 to 2023). What the time point label conveys for this sample: baseline before first vaccination. The library was prepared using the immunoSEQ multiplex PCR assay. Entries here come from immuneACCESS through TCRdb and include only in-frame sequences with V and J called. Some clones fail to appear in such tables; in the studies checked, an unresolved V gene covers under half of the shortfall, and the cause of the remainder is unknown. The sample table records around 170,000 clones; about nine tenths of these occur just once. Together, the top ten hold about 1.6% of the sample. The sequencing here drew on peripheral blood, taken on day 0 of AZD1222 vaccination. All receptors derive from an adult in good health.

The genes are TRBV28 and TRBJ1-2; no definite D call. The CDR3 spans 13 residues. Trimming took off 5 bases at V and 8 bases at J, with 15 bases between the two ends. Germline assignment: CDR1 MDHEN and CDR2 SYDVKM. The CDR3 coding sequence is TGTGCCAGCAGTCAACCGGGAGTAGGGGGCTACACCTTC. Encoded protein: CASSQPGVGGYTF.

This clone was counted only a few times. This rearrangement joins TRBV6-2 or TRBV6-3 to TRBJ1-5; a possible D gene is TRBD1 (6 bases). V lost 5 bases, J lost 0 bases, and 14 bases lay in between. The CDR3 sequence is 16 residues long. CDR1 and CDR2 (germline): MNHEY, SVGEGT. As DNA, the CDR3 is TGTGCCAGCAGTCCCACAGGGTTGTATAGCAATCAGCCCCAGCATTTT. It translates to CASSPTGLYSNQPQHF.